A selection of T cell receptor beta chains follows, all from one sample in a study of blood T cell repertoires in COVID-19. The assay was immunoSEQ multiplex PCR, and TCRdb's table has in-frame clones only and misses some. The data hold approximately 310,000 clones, with around 87% observed a single time. The sequenced material came from peripheral blood. The receptors were gathered from a woman between 45 and 65 years old who had recovered from COVID-19. CDR3s include the opening cysteine and the closing phenylalanine or tryptophan. D genes are given only for firm matches. A clone size is listed for some rows: how often the clone was seen (once, few, many), or a class if it is expanded.

d_gene	v_gene	j_gene	abundance	CDR3nt	CDR3aa
.	TRBV29-1	TRBJ2-6	.	TGCAGCGTTGGGGAGTCTGGGGCCAACGTCCTGACTTTC	CSVGESGANVLTF
.	TRBV19	TRBJ1-1	.	TGTGCCAGTGGGGAGGGTAGGGACACTGAAGCTTTCTTT	CASGEGRDTEAFF
TRBD2	TRBV19	TRBJ2-2	.	TGTGCCAGTAGTAGGACTAGCGGGAGTTACACCGGGGAGCTGTTTTTT	CASSRTSGSYTGELFF
TRBD2	TRBV5-1	TRBJ2-5	.	TGCGCCAGCAGCTTGACTAGCGGGGAAGAGACCCAGTACTTC	CASSLTSGEETQYF
.	TRBV27	TRBJ1-2	.	TGTGCCAGCAGTTTGTGGGGAGATGGCTACACCTTC	CASSLWGDGYTF
.	TRBV28	TRBJ2-5	.	TGTGCCAGCAGTTTAGCCCTGAGGGCCCAGTACTTC	CASSLALRAQYF
TRBD1	TRBV5-5	TRBJ1-2	.	TGTGCCAGCAGCCAACAGGGGGTAGGGGTTGGCTACACCTTC	CASSQQGVGVGYTF
.	TRBV27	TRBJ2-3	few	TGTGCCAGCAGCTTGGCTAGCACAAACACAGATACGCAGTATTTT	CASSLASTNTDTQYF
TRBD2	TRBV4-2	TRBJ2-3	.	TGTGCCAGCACTCAAAGGTTAGCGGGAGGTGGAGATACGCAGTATTTT	CASTQRLAGGGDTQYF
TRBD1	TRBV28	TRBJ1-1	once	TGTGCCAGCAGCCCCCGGGACAGGGATACTGAAGCTTTCTTT	CASSPRDRDTEAFF
.	TRBV28	TRBJ2-1	.	TGTGCCAGCAGTTTACCTTTCGATGAGCAGTTCTTC	CASSLPFDEQFF
.	TRBV24-1	TRBJ2-1	few	TGTGCCACCAGTGACCCAGGGAAACCCTACAATGAGCAGTTCTTC	CATSDPGKPYNEQFF